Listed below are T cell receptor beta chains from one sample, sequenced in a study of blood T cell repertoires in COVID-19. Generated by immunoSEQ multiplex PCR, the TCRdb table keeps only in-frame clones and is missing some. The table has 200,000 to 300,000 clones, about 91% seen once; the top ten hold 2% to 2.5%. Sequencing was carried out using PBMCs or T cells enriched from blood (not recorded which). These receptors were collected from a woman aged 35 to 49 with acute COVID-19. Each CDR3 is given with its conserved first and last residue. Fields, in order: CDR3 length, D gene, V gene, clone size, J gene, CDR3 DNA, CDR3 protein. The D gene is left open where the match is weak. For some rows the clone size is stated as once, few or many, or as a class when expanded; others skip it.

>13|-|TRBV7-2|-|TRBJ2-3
TGTGCCAGCAGCTTAGCGCCTGCTAGTACGCAGTATTTT
CASSLAPASTQYF
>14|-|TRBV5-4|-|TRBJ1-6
TGTGCCAGCAGCCCCGACAGGAACGATTCACCCCTCCACTTT
CASSPDRNDSPLHF
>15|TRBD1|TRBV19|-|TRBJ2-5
TGTGCCAGTAGTATACCAACAGGGGGAGGAGAGACCCAGTACTTC
CASSIPTGGGETQYF
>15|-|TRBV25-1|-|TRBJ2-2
TGTGCCAGCAGTGATAGAGGCCTGAACACCGGGGAGCTGTTTTTT
CASSDRGLNTGELFF
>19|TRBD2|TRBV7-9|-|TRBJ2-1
TGTGCCAGCAGCTCAAACCACCGTTTAGCGGGAGGGCCTAACAATGAGCAGTTCTTC
CASSSNHRLAGGPNNEQFF
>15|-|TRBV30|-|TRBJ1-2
TGTGCCTGGAAGGATGTAGCGACCTCGGTGTATGGCTACACCTTC
CAWKDVATSVYGYTF
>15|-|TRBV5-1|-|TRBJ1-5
TGCGCCAGCAGCTTGACCACGGGGGGGGATCAGCCCCAGCATTTT
CASSLTTGGDQPQHF
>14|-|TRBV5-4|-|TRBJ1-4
TGTGCCAGCAGCAAGGGGGCAACTAATGAAAAACTGTTTTTT
CASSKGATNEKLFF
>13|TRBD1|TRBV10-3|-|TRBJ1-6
TGTGCCATCAGCAGGACAGGGAATTCACCCCTCCACTTT
CAISRTGNSPLHF
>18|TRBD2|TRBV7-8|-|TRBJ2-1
TGTGCCAGCAGCCTGATTACCGGGACTAGCGGGAGGGGCAATGAGCAGTTCTTC
CASSLITGTSGRGNEQFF
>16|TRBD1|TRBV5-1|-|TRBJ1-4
TGCGCCAGCAGCCTCCACGGGACAGATTTTAATGAAAAACTGTTTTTT
CASSLHGTDFNEKLFF
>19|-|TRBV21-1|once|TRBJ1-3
TGTGCCAGCAGCCCGCTAAGGGGGTACAGGGAAACGGGCGGAAACACCATATATTTT
CASSPLRGYRETGGNTIYF
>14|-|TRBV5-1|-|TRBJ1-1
TGCGCCAGCAACCCAATCGGGGGTGGCACTGAAGCTTTCTTT
CASNPIGGGTEAFF
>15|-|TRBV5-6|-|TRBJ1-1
TGTGCCAGCAGCTTCCAAGCTCAGGGGAACACTGAAGCTTTCTTT
CASSFQAQGNTEAFF
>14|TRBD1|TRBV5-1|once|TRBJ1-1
TGCGCCAGCAGCCCCGGACAGGTGAACACTGAAGCTTTCTTT
CASSPGQVNTEAFF
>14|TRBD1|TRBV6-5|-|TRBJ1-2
TGTGCCAGCAGTTACTTGACAGGGGACTATGGCTACACCTTC
CASSYLTGDYGYTF
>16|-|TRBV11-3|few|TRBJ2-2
TGTGCCAGCAGCTTAGCGGTGGGGCTGGATACCGGGGAGCTGTTTTTT
CASSLAVGLDTGELFF
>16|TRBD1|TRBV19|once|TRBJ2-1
TGTGCCAGTAGCCGACCCTCCGGGACAGGGTACAATGAGCAGTTCTTC
CASSRPSGTGYNEQFF
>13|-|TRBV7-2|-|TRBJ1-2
TGTGCCAGCAGCTTTGGCGGACAGACCCCCCTCACCTTC
CASSFGGQTPLTF
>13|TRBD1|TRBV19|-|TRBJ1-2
TGTGCCAGTGGAGTGTGGACAGGGCGCGGCTACACCTTC
CASGVWTGRGYTF
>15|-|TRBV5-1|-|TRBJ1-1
TGCGCCAGCAGCCTGGGGCACAGCGGTGGCACTGAAGCTTTCTTT
CASSLGHSGGTEAFF
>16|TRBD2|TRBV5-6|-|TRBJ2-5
TGTGCCAGCAGCTTGGGTGGCGGGAGGGCCGTTGAGACCCAGTACTTC
CASSLGGGRAVETQYF
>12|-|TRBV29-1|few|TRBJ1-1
TGCAGCGCTGGGACTATAGGAACTGAAGCTTTCTTT
CSAGTIGTEAFF
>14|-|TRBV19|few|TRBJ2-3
TGTGCCAGTAGTTTCCAGCGGGGCACAGATACGCAGTATTTT
CASSFQRGTDTQYF
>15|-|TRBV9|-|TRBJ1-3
TGTGCCAGCAGCCCCCGCGCGGAGACTGGAAACACCATATATTTT
CASSPRAETGNTIYF
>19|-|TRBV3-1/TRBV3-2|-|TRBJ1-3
TGTGCCAGCAGCCAGAGGGGCCGGGGGAACAGACACTCTGGAAACACCATATATTTT
CASSQRGRGNRHSGNTIYF
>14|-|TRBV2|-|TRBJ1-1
TGTGCCAGCTTCGAGAACCTTATGAACACTGAAGCTTTCTTT
CASFENLMNTEAFF